The rows below give T cell receptor beta chains drawn from one sample of a study of cytomegalovirus exposure and HLA in healthy donors. TCRdb's copy holds only in-frame clones and misses some; the assay was immunoSEQ multiplex PCR. Among some 230,000 clones listed, around nine tenths were seen once. Sequenced material: PBMCs. These TCRs come from a woman under 30 in good health and CMV-seronegative. Each CDR3 is given with its conserved first and last residue. The D gene is left open where the match is weak. Clone size is given for some rows only: seen once, a few or many times, or a class if the clone is expanded.

J gene: TRBJ1-5
V gene: TRBV9
clone size: NA
D gene: NA
CDR3 protein: CASSVDWGPNQPQHF
CDR3 DNA: TGTGCCAGCAGCGTAGACTGGGGGCCAAATCAGCCCCAGCATTTT

J gene: TRBJ1-3
V gene: TRBV6-5
clone size: NA
D gene: TRBD1
CDR3 protein: CASRWTGGNTIYF
CDR3 DNA: TGTGCCAGCAGGTGGACAGGTGGAAACACCATATATTTT

J gene: TRBJ1-2
V gene: TRBV28
clone size: NA
D gene: TRBD1
CDR3 protein: CASRLTDRESRGYTF
CDR3 DNA: TGTGCCAGCAGGCTGACCGACAGGGAATCGCGCGGCTACACCTTC

J gene: TRBJ1-6
V gene: TRBV5-4
clone size: NA
D gene: NA
CDR3 protein: CASSSGVGNSPLHF
CDR3 DNA: TGTGCCAGCAGCTCAGGGGTGGGGAATTCACCCCTCCACTTT

J gene: TRBJ2-3
V gene: TRBV7-3
clone size: few
D gene: TRBD2
CDR3 protein: CASSPQGAGEGTQYF
CDR3 DNA: TGTGCCAGCAGCCCCCAAGGGGCGGGAGAAGGTACGCAGTATTTT

J gene: TRBJ2-7
V gene: TRBV11-2
clone size: NA
D gene: NA
CDR3 protein: CASSFPGVGYYEQYF
CDR3 DNA: TGTGCCAGCAGCTTCCCGGGGGTTGGTTACTACGAGCAGTACTTC

J gene: TRBJ1-1
V gene: TRBV27
clone size: NA
D gene: NA
CDR3 protein: CASIPVGMNTEAFF
CDR3 DNA: TGTGCCAGCATCCCGGTCGGTATGAACACTGAAGCTTTCTTT

J gene: TRBJ1-1
V gene: TRBV5-1
clone size: NA
D gene: NA
CDR3 protein: CASSPGGGTEAFF
CDR3 DNA: TGCGCCAGCAGCCCCGGGGGTGGCACTGAAGCTTTCTTT

J gene: TRBJ2-7
V gene: TRBV10-2
clone size: NA
D gene: TRBD2
CDR3 protein: CASSATGTSGRGQYF
CDR3 DNA: TGCGCCAGCAGCGCGACCGGGACTAGCGGGAGGGGGCAGTACTTC

J gene: TRBJ2-7
V gene: TRBV5-5
clone size: NA
D gene: TRBD2
CDR3 protein: CASRLGAGGPGQYF
CDR3 DNA: TGTGCCAGCAGGCTCGGAGCGGGAGGGCCGGGGCAGTACTTC

J gene: TRBJ2-3
V gene: TRBV14
clone size: NA
D gene: NA
CDR3 protein: CASSQVGTDTQYF
CDR3 DNA: TGTGCCAGCAGCCAAGTCGGGACAGATACGCAGTATTTT

J gene: TRBJ2-7
V gene: TRBV6-1
clone size: NA
D gene: TRBD1
CDR3 protein: CASPRTGGISYEQYF
CDR3 DNA: TGTGCCAGCCCGAGGACAGGGGGCATCTCCTACGAGCAGTACTTC

J gene: TRBJ2-7
V gene: TRBV9
clone size: NA
D gene: TRBD2
CDR3 protein: CASSVGGRAPYEQYF
CDR3 DNA: TGTGCCAGCAGCGTGGGTGGGAGGGCCCCCTACGAGCAGTACTTC

J gene: TRBJ2-7
V gene: TRBV7-2
clone size: once
D gene: NA
CDR3 protein: CASSLDPPREQYF
CDR3 DNA: TGTGCCAGCAGCTTAGACCCCCCCAGGGAGCAGTACTTC

J gene: TRBJ2-7
V gene: TRBV18
clone size: few
D gene: TRBD1
CDR3 protein: CASSPGQRIGQYF
CDR3 DNA: TGTGCCAGCTCACCGGGACAGAGGATCGGGCAGTACTTC

J gene: TRBJ2-3
V gene: TRBV25-1
clone size: NA
D gene: TRBD1
CDR3 protein: CASSGQGQDTQYF
CDR3 DNA: TGTGCCAGCAGTGGACAGGGGCAAGATACGCAGTATTTT

J gene: TRBJ2-7
V gene: TRBV6-1
clone size: NA
D gene: NA
CDR3 protein: CASSVRPSGEQYF
CDR3 DNA: TGTGCCAGCAGTGTACGGCCCAGCGGGGAGCAGTACTTC

J gene: TRBJ2-7
V gene: TRBV9
clone size: NA
D gene: TRBD2
CDR3 protein: CASSVVPSGPYEQYF
CDR3 DNA: TGTGCCAGCAGCGTAGTCCCTAGCGGGCCTTACGAGCAGTACTTC

J gene: TRBJ2-7
V gene: TRBV4-2
clone size: once
D gene: TRBD2
CDR3 protein: CASSQEATSGFSYEQYF
CDR3 DNA: TGTGCCAGCAGCCAAGAAGCGACTAGCGGATTCTCCTACGAGCAGTACTTC

J gene: TRBJ1-2
V gene: TRBV11-2
clone size: NA
D gene: TRBD1
CDR3 protein: CASSLSGTAGYTF
CDR3 DNA: TGTGCCAGCAGCTTATCCGGGACAGCTGGCTACACCTTC